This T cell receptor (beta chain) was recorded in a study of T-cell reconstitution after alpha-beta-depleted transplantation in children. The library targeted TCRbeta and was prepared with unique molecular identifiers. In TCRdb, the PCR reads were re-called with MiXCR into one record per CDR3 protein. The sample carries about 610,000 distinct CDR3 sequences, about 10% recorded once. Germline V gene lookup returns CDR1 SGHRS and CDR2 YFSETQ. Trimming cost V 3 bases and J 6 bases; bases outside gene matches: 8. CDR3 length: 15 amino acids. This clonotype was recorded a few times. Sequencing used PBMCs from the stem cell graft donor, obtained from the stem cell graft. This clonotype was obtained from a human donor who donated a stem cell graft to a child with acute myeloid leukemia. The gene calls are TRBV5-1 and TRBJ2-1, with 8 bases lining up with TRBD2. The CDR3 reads CASSSSPGGVNEQFF. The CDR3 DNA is TGCGCCAGCAGCTCCTCTCCGGGGGGGGTCAATGAGCAGTTCTTC. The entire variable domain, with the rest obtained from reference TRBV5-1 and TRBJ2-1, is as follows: KAGVTQTPRYLIKTRGQQVTLSCSPISGHRSVSWYQQTPGQGLQFLFEYFSETQRNKGNFPGRFSGRQFSNSRSEMNVSTLELGDSALYLCASSSSPGGVNEQFFGPGTRLTVL.